This passage covers 26 T cell receptor beta chains from one sample sequenced in a study of blood T cell repertoires in COVID-19. Profiled with immunoSEQ multiplex PCR; TCRdb holds only in-frame clones, not every one. The table includes more than 150,000 clones, roughly 80% detected once. The sample consisted of peripheral blood. These receptors were collected from a man in his sixties with active or convalescent COVID-19.

The chain uses TRBV20-1 and TRBJ2-5; D is unclear. Between the trimmed V and J ends, which lost 3 bases and 4 bases, there was a span of 9 bases. Germline V gene sequence: CDR1 DFQATT, CDR2 SNEGSKA (reference sequence). The CDR3 runs 12 residues. The CDR3 protein is CSASLRLETQYF. CDR3 DNA sequence: TGCAGTGCTAGTTTGAGACTAGAGACCCAGTACTTC.

The rearrangement links TRBV7-7 to TRBJ2-3, with TRBD2 as a possible D gene (6 bases). Trimming cost V 1 base and J 5 bases, with 13 bases left between them. Germline V gene data show CDR1 as SSHAT and CDR2 as FNYEAQ (reference sequence). The CDR3 has 15 amino acids. The CDR3 bases are TGTGCCAGCAGCTTAGGGGGCGGGAAGGGAGATACGCAGTATTTT. This translates into CASSLGGGKGDTQYF.

This chain joins TRBV19 and TRBJ1-5; D is undetermined. Trimming removed 5 bases at V and 0 bases at J, with 14 bases between. Germline V gene data show CDR1 as LNHDA and CDR2 as SQIVND (reference sequence). This CDR3 region has 16 residues. The CDR3 is CASSPSGSFSNQPQHF. The CDR3, as DNA: TGTGCCAGTAGTCCCTCCGGGTCCTTTAGCAATCAGCCCCAGCATTTT.

This rearrangement joins TRBV6-5 to TRBJ2-7, with a possible D match to TRBD2 (5 bases). Germline V CDR1 and CDR2: MNHEY, SVGAGI. V was clipped by 2 bases and J by 0 bases, with 11 bases between them. There are 15 residues in the CDR3. CDR3 sequence reads: CASSYRIGNSYEQYF. The CDR3 DNA follows: TGTGCCAGCAGTTACAGGATCGGGAACTCCTACGAGCAGTACTTC.

V and J are TRBV19 and TRBJ1-5; TRBD1 matches 9 bases. Germline CDR1 LNHDA, CDR2 SQIVND (reference sequence). The V and J ends lost 4 bases and 5 bases, in that order; junction bases with no gene match: 3. This CDR3 spans 14 amino acids. In DNA form, the CDR3 reads TGTGCCAGTAGTAGGGACAGGGTGGATCAGCCCCAGCATTTT. Translated: CASSRDRVDQPQHF.

The chain recombines TRBV27 with TRBJ1-2, with D possibly TRBD1 on 6 matching bases. Per the germline V gene, CDR1 is MNHEY and CDR2 is SMNVEV (reference sequence). The CDR3 sequence is 14 residues long. V was clipped by 6 bases and J by 5 bases, with 16 bases between them. For the CDR3, the DNA is TGTGCCAGCAGCCCCCAGGACAGAGGGTATGGCTACACCTTC. This gives the protein CASSPQDRGYGYTF.

This chain connects TRBV4-3 to TRBJ1-4, with D uncertain. Germline V lookup: CDR1 LGHNA, CDR2 YSLEER. Trimming removed 4 bases at V and 5 bases at J, with 14 bases between. The length of the CDR3 is 15 residues. CDR3 region: CASSRPLEGNEKLFF. The DNA for the CDR3 is TGCGCCAGCAGCCGACCATTGGAGGGCAATGAAAAACTGTTTTTT.

The chain joins TRBV15 to TRBJ2-7, with 8 bases lining up with TRBD1. Germline CDR1 LNHNV, CDR2 YYDKDF (reference sequence). The CDR3 length is 14 residues. V dropped 4 bases and J dropped 5; count of bases not matched to a gene: 7. The CDR3, as DNA: TGTGCCACCAGCAAGGACAGGGCAGTCCACGAGCAGTACTTC. Protein product: CATSKDRAVHEQYF.

This chain links TRBV2 with TRBJ2-5, with unresolved D. Trimming shortened V by 6 bases and J by 5 bases, and 10 bases separated the two germline ends. CDR3 size: 12 residues. CDR1 SNHLY and CDR2 FYNNEI come from the germline V gene. DNA for the CDR3: TGTGCCAGCAGGGGCCCCCGGGAGACCCAGTACTTC. Translated: CASRGPRETQYF.

A few counts support this clone. The chain links TRBV25-1 to TRBJ1-2, with D unresolved. Per the germline V gene, CDR1 is MGHDK and CDR2 is SYGVNS. Trimming removed 8 bases from V and 6 bases from J, with 10 bases in between. The CDR3 spans 11 residues. The CDR3 bases are TGTGCCAGCCTAGGCTGGAATGGCTACACCTTC. Residues: CASLGWNGYTF.

Only a few counts were recorded for this clone. The gene calls are TRBV28 and TRBJ2-7, with 14 bases matching TRBD2. The CDR3 covers 20 residues. J was trimmed by 5 bases and V by 6 bases; bases with no gene match: 21. Germline CDR1 MDHEN, CDR2 SYDVKM. CDR3: CASSSWALGGTSGSIDEQYF. The CDR3 region has the DNA TGTGCCAGCAGCTCATGGGCACTCGGAGGGACTAGCGGGAGTATAGACGAGCAGTACTTC. The full variable domain, rest sourced from reference TRBV28 and TRBJ2-7, is DVKVTQSSRYLVKRTGEKVFLECVQDMDHENMFWYRQDPGLGLRLIYFSYDVKMKEKGDIPEGYSVSREKKERFSLILESASTNQTSMYLCASSSWALGGTSGSIDEQYFGPGTRLTVT.

The chain combines TRBV5-1 with TRBJ1-1; possibly TRBD1 for D (5 bases). Deletions cut 1 base from V and 4 bases from J, with 11 bases between. In germline, CDR1 is SGHRS, CDR2 YFSETQ. The CDR3 runs to 14 residues. CDR3 sequence: CASSLTPGLTEAFF. The DNA of the CDR3 is TGCGCCAGCAGCTTGACACCAGGGCTCACTGAAGCTTTCTTT.

The V call is TRBV7-2, the J call TRBJ2-3; 7 bases map to TRBD2. Trimming at V came to 3 bases and at J to 2 bases, leaving 2 bases not matched to a gene. Germline values: CDR1 SGHTA, CDR2 FQGNSA. The CDR3 length is 14 residues. CDR3 nucleotide sequence: TGTGCCAGCAGCTTGGGACTACACACAGATACGCAGTATTTT. It specifies CASSLGLHTDTQYF.

This chain links TRBV24-1 with TRBJ2-5; 7 nucleotides agree with TRBD1. This CDR3 spans 15 amino acids. J was trimmed by 2 bases and V by 4 bases; bases with no gene match: 6. Germline values: CDR1 KGHDR, CDR2 SFDVKD. Here the CDR3 DNA reads TGTGCCACCAGTGACACCGGGACAGCACAAGAGACCCAGTACTTC. Encoded protein: CATSDTGTAQETQYF.

This chain joins TRBV9 and TRBJ2-7; possibly TRBD2 for D (5 bases). Germline V gene lookup returns CDR1 SGDLS and CDR2 YYNGEE. This CDR3 has 14 residues. V dropped 0 bases and J dropped 2 bases, with 9 bases sitting between them. DNA for the CDR3: TGTGCCAGCAGCGTAGGTCCAGCGGCCTACGAGCAGTACTTC. Protein product: CASSVGPAAYEQYF. The whole variable domain, filled in from reference TRBV9 and TRBJ2-7, reads DSGVTQTPKHLITATGQRVTLRCSPRSGDLSVYWYQQSLDQGLQFLIQYYNGEERAKGNILERFSAQQFPDLHSELNLSSLELGDSALYFCASSVGPAAYEQYFGPGTRLTVT.

The count of this clone is one. The gene calls are TRBV6-6 and TRBJ2-7, with a possible D match to TRBD2 (7 bases). The CDR3 contains 15 residues. CDR1 MNHNY and CDR2 SVGAGI come from the germline V gene (reference sequence). Between the trimmed V and J ends, which lost 5 bases and 2 bases, there was a span of 16 bases. CDR3 in amino acids: CASSVWGRETYEQYF. DNA for the CDR3: TGTGCCAGCAGTGTGTGGGGGCGGGAGACCTACGAGCAGTACTTC.

The chain links TRBV6-5 to TRBJ1-1; tentative D call: TRBD1 (6 bases). With 7 bases removed from V and 5 bases from J, the gap between germline ends came to 20 bases. The CDR3 length is 15 residues. Germline CDR1 is MNHEY and CDR2 is SVGAGI. In DNA, the CDR3 is TGTGCCAGCACCTCCAAACAGGGTGGGGGAACTGAAGCTTTCTTT. It yields the protein CASTSKQGGGTEAFF.

This clone was seen a handful of times. The chain joins TRBV7-9 to TRBJ2-7, with 8 bases aligning to TRBD1. V trimming: 5 bases; J trimming: 3 bases; junction bases outside the gene matches: 6. Germline CDR1 is SEHNR and CDR2 is FQNEAQ (reference sequence). The CDR3 sequence is 14 residues long. This CDR3 is CASSPQGGGYEQYF. The CDR3 DNA reads as TGTGCCAGCAGCCCACAGGGGGGAGGCTACGAGCAGTACTTC.

J is TRBJ2-7 and V is TRBV6-5, with D hard to call. V shed 7 bases and J shed 0 bases, with 13 bases lying between them. The CDR3 contains 14 residues. The germline V gene encodes CDR1 MNHEY and CDR2 SVGAGI. In DNA, the CDR3 is TGTGCCAGCACCTCGGAGCCCCACTCCTACGAGCAGTACTTC. Its translation is CASTSEPHSYEQYF.

The chain has TRBV7-8 and TRBJ1-5; no firm D call. The germline V and J ends were trimmed by 1 base and 0 bases, with 7 bases remaining between them. Per the germline V gene, CDR1 is SGHVS and CDR2 is FQNEAQ. This CDR3 is 15 amino acids long. The CDR3 sequence is CASSLVGSSNQPQHF. Here the CDR3 DNA reads TGTGCCAGCAGCTTAGTTGGCAGTAGCAATCAGCCCCAGCATTTT.

In the case of this clone: This same CDR3 is encoded by further DNA sequences in the sample. This rearrangement joins TRBV12-3 or TRBV12-4 to TRBJ1-2, with D possibly being TRBD1 (5 bases). This CDR3 has 11 amino acids. Trimming took 3 bases from V and 8 from J, leaving 7 bases between them. CDR3 region: CASSLRGGYTF. In nucleotides, the CDR3 is TGTGCCAGCAGTTTGCGGGGCGGCTACACCTTC.

The chain joins TRBV19 to TRBJ2-4; 7 bases align to TRBD1. The CDR3 spans 12 residues. V was pared by 6 bases and J by 6 bases, with 2 bases of the junction left unmatched. Looked up from germline, CDR1 is LNHDA and CDR2 is SQIVND (reference sequence). The CDR3 sequence: CASRNRGNIQYF. The DNA of the CDR3 is TGTGCCAGTAGGAACAGGGGAAACATTCAGTACTTC.

For the CDR3, the DNA is TGTGCCAGCAGCTTAGTCCGGGAGAACACTGAAGCTTTCTTT. Protein: CASSLVRENTEAFF. The chain couples TRBV7-8 to TRBJ1-1, with D uncertain. V gave up 1 base and J gave up 1 base, with 7 bases separating them. This CDR3 has 14 residues. Germline V gene data show CDR1 as SGHVS and CDR2 as FQNEAQ.

This chain uses TRBV15 with TRBJ2-3; D gene ambiguous. Germline CDR1 and CDR2: LNHNV and YYDKDF (reference sequence). The CDR3 has 16 residues. Trimming cost V 1 base and J 3 bases, with 14 bases left between them. CDR3 sequence (DNA): TGTGCCACCAGCAGAGGCTCTCTACAGCTAACAGATACGCAGTATTTT. Its translation is CATSRGSLQLTDTQYF.

This sequence joins TRBV6-2 or TRBV6-3 and TRBJ2-1; TRBD1 matches 8 bases. The CDR3 is 13 residues long. Germline V gives CDR1 MNHEY, CDR2 SVGEGT. V dropped 5 bases and J dropped 6; count of bases not matched to a gene: 3. CDR3 protein: CASSPQGVNEQFF. CDR3 bases: TGTGCCAGCAGTCCACAGGGGGTCAATGAGCAGTTCTTC.

The V and J genes are TRBV7-9 and TRBJ1-2, with a tentative D call TRBD1 (5 bases). The CDR3 is 13 amino acids. Germline values: CDR1 SEHNR, CDR2 FQNEAQ (reference sequence). V was clipped by 3 bases and J by 8 bases, with 13 bases between them. Here the CDR3 DNA reads TGTGCCAGCAGCTTGGGACTGTCGGGCGGCTACACCTTC. It yields the protein CASSLGLSGGYTF.